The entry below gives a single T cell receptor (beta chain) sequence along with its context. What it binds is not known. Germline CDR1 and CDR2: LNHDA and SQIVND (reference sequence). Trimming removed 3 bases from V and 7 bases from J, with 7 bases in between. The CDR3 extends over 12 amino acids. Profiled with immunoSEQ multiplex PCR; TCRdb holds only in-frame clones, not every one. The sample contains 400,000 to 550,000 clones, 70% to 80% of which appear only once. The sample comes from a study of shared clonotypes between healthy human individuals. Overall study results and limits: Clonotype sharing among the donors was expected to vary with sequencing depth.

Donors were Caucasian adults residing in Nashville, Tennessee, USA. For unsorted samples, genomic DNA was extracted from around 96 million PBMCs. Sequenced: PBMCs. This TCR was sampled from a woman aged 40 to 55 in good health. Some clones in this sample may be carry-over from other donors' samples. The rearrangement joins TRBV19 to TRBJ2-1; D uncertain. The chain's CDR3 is CASSMAGNEQFF. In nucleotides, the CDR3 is TGTGCCAGTAGTATGGCCGGGAATGAGCAGTTCTTC.